One sample yielded the 2 T cell receptor beta chains listed below, sequenced in a study of chemoradiotherapy in HPV16-positive cancers (dated 2022 in TCRdb). Preparation of the library involved the immunoSEQ multiplex PCR assay. Here the immuneACCESS table is served through TCRdb, limited to in-frame sequences with V and J called. Missing clones are a known gap in these copies; in checked studies unresolved V genes cover under half, and the rest lacks a known reason. This sample lists roughly 14,000 clones; more than 70% were detected once. About 4.5% of the sample is held by the ten biggest clonotypes. The starting material was tumor tissue, obtained from a patient who underwent chemoradiotherapy. The receptors stem from a human donor with HPV-associated anogenital cancer.

The chain joins TRBV7-3 to TRBJ2-2; 9 bases are shared with TRBD2. The CDR3 is 15 residues long. The germline V gene has CDR1 SGHTA and CDR2 FQGTGA. The ends lost 5 bases at V and 4 bases at J; junction bases unmatched: 5. CDR3 coding DNA: TGTGCCAGCAGCCCAGGGCGGGAGGGCACCGGGGAGCTGTTTTTT. Protein: CASSPGREGTGELFF.

J is TRBJ1-2 and V is TRBV11-3; tentative D call: TRBD1 (5 bases). Germline-derived CDR1 and CDR2 are SGHNT and YENEEA. This CDR3 has 15 amino acids. Deletions cut 3 bases from V and 1 base from J, with 12 bases between. CDR3 sequence: CASSFGRANNYGYTF. The DNA for the CDR3 is TGTGCCAGCAGCTTCGGCAGGGCTAATAACTATGGCTACACCTTC. Full variable domain (outside the CDR3, taken from reference TRBV11-3 and TRBJ1-2): EAGVVQSPRYKIIEKKQPVAFWCNPISGHNTLYWYLQNLGQGPELLIRYENEEAVDDSQLPKDRFSAERLKGVDSTLKIQPAELGDSAVYLCASSFGRANNYGYTFGSGTRLTVV.